The rows below give T cell receptor beta chains drawn from one sample of a study of blood T cell repertoires in COVID-19. Measured with immunoSEQ multiplex PCR; TCRdb has only the in-frame clones, and not every one. The sample records 150,000 to 190,000 clones, approximately 81% being singletons. The specimen sequenced was peripheral blood. These TCRs come from a woman in her sixties or seventies with COVID-19, enrolled during active disease. The CDR3 runs from the conserved cysteine through the conserved F or W. Fields, in order: D gene, clone size, V gene, J gene, CDR3 protein, CDR3 DNA. D genes are given only for firm matches. Clone size is not always given. Where it is, it says once, few, many or a class for expanded clones.

d_call: -
clone_size: few
v_call: TRBV5-1
j_call: TRBJ1-1
cdr3_aa: CASSLDSLTEAFF
cdr3_nt: TGCGCCAGCAGCTTGGATAGCCTCACTGAAGCTTTCTTT

d_call: TRBD2
clone_size: once
v_call: TRBV7-2
j_call: TRBJ2-1
cdr3_aa: CASSLGIAGGHNEQFF
cdr3_nt: TGTGCCAGCAGCTTAGGTATAGCGGGGGGCCACAATGAGCAGTTCTTC

d_call: -
clone_size: few
v_call: TRBV12-3/TRBV12-4
j_call: TRBJ1-2
cdr3_aa: CASRPDSFYGYTF
cdr3_nt: TGTGCCAGCAGGCCGGACAGTTTCTATGGCTACACCTTC

d_call: -
clone_size: -
v_call: TRBV14
j_call: TRBJ2-7
cdr3_aa: CASSHGGDEQYF
cdr3_nt: TGTGCCAGCAGCCATGGGGGCGACGAGCAGTACTTC

d_call: -
clone_size: -
v_call: TRBV2
j_call: TRBJ1-5
cdr3_aa: CASGEGRGRSNQPQHF
cdr3_nt: TGTGCCAGCGGCGAGGGGAGGGGCAGGTCGAATCAGCCCCAGCATTTT

d_call: -
clone_size: -
v_call: TRBV4-2
j_call: TRBJ2-5
cdr3_aa: CASSSVQETQYF
cdr3_nt: TGTGCCAGCAGCTCTGTTCAAGAGACCCAGTACTTC

d_call: TRBD1
clone_size: -
v_call: TRBV4-1
j_call: TRBJ2-6
cdr3_aa: CASSQVRDRGSGANVLTF
cdr3_nt: TGCGCCAGCAGCCAAGTTAGGGACAGGGGTTCTGGGGCCAACGTCCTGACTTTC

d_call: TRBD2
clone_size: -
v_call: TRBV19
j_call: TRBJ2-1
cdr3_aa: CASTEWAGGLGNEQFF
cdr3_nt: TGTGCCAGTACGGAATGGGCGGGGGGGCTTGGAAATGAGCAGTTCTTC

d_call: -
clone_size: -
v_call: TRBV14
j_call: TRBJ1-3
cdr3_aa: CASSQERGISGNTIYF
cdr3_nt: TGTGCCAGCAGCCAAGAGAGAGGTATCTCTGGAAACACCATATATTTT

d_call: -
clone_size: few
v_call: TRBV6-5
j_call: TRBJ1-2
cdr3_aa: CASSRRGYTF
cdr3_nt: TGTGCCAGCAGTAGGAGGGGCTACACCTTC

d_call: TRBD2
clone_size: -
v_call: TRBV11-2
j_call: TRBJ2-1
cdr3_aa: CATPEGLGPYNEQFF
cdr3_nt: TGTGCCACCCCTGAAGGACTAGGACCCTACAATGAGCAGTTCTTC

d_call: TRBD1
clone_size: -
v_call: TRBV6-6
j_call: TRBJ1-2
cdr3_aa: CASRLGTASRDGYTF
cdr3_nt: TGTGCCAGCAGACTAGGGACAGCCAGCCGAGATGGCTACACCTTC

d_call: TRBD1
clone_size: -
v_call: TRBV24-1
j_call: TRBJ2-2
cdr3_aa: CATSDPGTGTGELFF
cdr3_nt: TGTGCCACCAGTGACCCGGGGACAGGGACCGGGGAGCTGTTTTTT

d_call: -
clone_size: -
v_call: TRBV7-2
j_call: TRBJ1-5
cdr3_aa: CASSRTEHYQPQHF
cdr3_nt: TGTGCCAGCAGCCGGACAGAGCACTATCAGCCCCAGCATTTT

d_call: -
clone_size: -
v_call: TRBV21-1
j_call: TRBJ1-1
cdr3_aa: CASKSDRGNTEAFF
cdr3_nt: TGTGCCAGCAAGTCGGACAGGGGGAACACTGAAGCTTTCTTT

d_call: TRBD2
clone_size: -
v_call: TRBV6-4
j_call: TRBJ2-3
cdr3_aa: CASSGTSGNSDTQYF
cdr3_nt: TGTGCCAGCAGCGGGACTAGCGGGAATTCAGATACGCAGTATTTT

d_call: TRBD2
clone_size: -
v_call: TRBV7-9
j_call: TRBJ2-7
cdr3_aa: CASSPREGPTYYEQYF
cdr3_nt: TGTGCCAGCAGCCCCCGGGAGGGCCCCACATACTACGAGCAGTACTTC

d_call: -
clone_size: -
v_call: TRBV10-1
j_call: TRBJ1-4
cdr3_aa: CASSARRGEGEKLFF
cdr3_nt: TGCGCCAGCAGTGCTAGGAGGGGCGAGGGTGAAAAACTGTTTTTT

d_call: -
clone_size: -
v_call: TRBV19
j_call: TRBJ1-5
cdr3_aa: CASSIGQMNQPQHF
cdr3_nt: TGTGCCAGTAGTATAGGGCAGATGAATCAGCCCCAGCATTTT

d_call: TRBD1
clone_size: once
v_call: TRBV27
j_call: TRBJ1-6
cdr3_aa: CASRPHTGVSYNSPLHF
cdr3_nt: TGTGCCAGCAGACCTCATACAGGGGTCTCCTATAATTCACCCCTCCACTTT

d_call: TRBD1
clone_size: -
v_call: TRBV19
j_call: TRBJ1-3
cdr3_aa: CASSPGGRNTIYF
cdr3_nt: TGTGCCAGTAGCCCAGGGGGCAGAAACACCATATATTTT

d_call: TRBD2
clone_size: -
v_call: TRBV7-8
j_call: TRBJ2-1
cdr3_aa: CASSSGLADYNEQFF
cdr3_nt: TGTGCCAGCAGTTCCGGACTAGCGGACTACAATGAGCAGTTCTTC

d_call: TRBD1
clone_size: -
v_call: TRBV27
j_call: TRBJ1-1
cdr3_aa: CASSLKPDRAGEAFF
cdr3_nt: TGTGCCAGCAGTTTAAAACCGGACAGGGCAGGTGAAGCTTTCTTT

d_call: TRBD2
clone_size: -
v_call: TRBV10-3
j_call: TRBJ2-5
cdr3_aa: CAISAGGAVEETQYF
cdr3_nt: TGTGCCATCAGTGCCGGGGGGGCCGTGGAAGAGACCCAGTACTTC

d_call: -
clone_size: -
v_call: TRBV19
j_call: TRBJ1-4
cdr3_aa: CASRRGNNEKLFF
cdr3_nt: TGTGCCAGTAGAAGGGGCAATAATGAAAAACTGTTTTTT

d_call: -
clone_size: -
v_call: TRBV3-1/TRBV3-2
j_call: TRBJ2-2
cdr3_aa: CASSFSSAGELFF
cdr3_nt: TGTGCCAGCAGCTTCTCATCGGCCGGGGAGCTGTTTTTT

d_call: -
clone_size: once
v_call: TRBV5-6
j_call: TRBJ1-2
cdr3_aa: CASSLGQASNYGYTF
cdr3_nt: TGTGCCAGCAGCTTGGGACAGGCCTCTAACTATGGCTACACCTTC

d_call: TRBD1
clone_size: -
v_call: TRBV11-2
j_call: TRBJ2-4
cdr3_aa: CASSFPAGTGKNIQYF
cdr3_nt: TGTGCCAGCAGCTTTCCAGCCGGGACAGGGAAGAACATTCAGTACTTC

d_call: -
clone_size: -
v_call: TRBV28
j_call: TRBJ2-5
cdr3_aa: CASSLSRTDQETQYF
cdr3_nt: TGTGCCAGCAGTTTATCGCGGACAGACCAAGAGACCCAGTACTTC

d_call: -
clone_size: -
v_call: TRBV18
j_call: TRBJ1-4
cdr3_aa: CASSPRATNEKLFF
cdr3_nt: TGTGCCAGCTCACCACGAGCAACTAATGAAAAACTGTTTTTT

d_call: -
clone_size: -
v_call: TRBV28
j_call: TRBJ1-1
cdr3_aa: CASSLILGETFF
cdr3_nt: TGTGCCAGCAGCCTAATACTCGGGGAAACTTTCTTT

d_call: -
clone_size: -
v_call: TRBV11-2
j_call: TRBJ2-2
cdr3_aa: CASSLDRVLRNTGELFF
cdr3_nt: TGTGCCAGCAGCTTAGATCGGGTACTACGGAACACCGGGGAGCTGTTTTTT

d_call: TRBD1
clone_size: -
v_call: TRBV10-3
j_call: TRBJ2-7
cdr3_aa: CAISESDRFYEQYF
cdr3_nt: TGTGCCATCAGTGAGTCGGACAGGTTCTACGAGCAGTACTTC

d_call: TRBD1
clone_size: -
v_call: TRBV7-2
j_call: TRBJ2-1
cdr3_aa: CASSLRGLVYNEQFF
cdr3_nt: TGTGCCAGCAGCTTAAGGGGGCTGGTATACAATGAGCAGTTCTTC

d_call: -
clone_size: -
v_call: TRBV7-3
j_call: TRBJ1-1
cdr3_aa: CASSSERDTEAFF
cdr3_nt: TGTGCCAGCAGCTCCGAGAGGGACACTGAAGCTTTCTTT

d_call: -
clone_size: -
v_call: TRBV6-4
j_call: TRBJ1-5
cdr3_aa: CASSLDWGQPQHF
cdr3_nt: TGTGCCAGCAGTCTGGACTGGGGTCAGCCCCAGCATTTT

d_call: TRBD1
clone_size: -
v_call: TRBV5-1
j_call: TRBJ1-1
cdr3_aa: CASSPTTGGLNTEAFF
cdr3_nt: TGCGCCAGCAGCCCCACGACAGGGGGACTCAACACTGAAGCTTTCTTT

d_call: -
clone_size: -
v_call: TRBV6-6
j_call: TRBJ1-1
cdr3_aa: CASSGPNTEAFF
cdr3_nt: TGTGCCAGCAGCGGTCCGAACACTGAAGCTTTCTTT

d_call: TRBD1
clone_size: -
v_call: TRBV7-9
j_call: TRBJ1-4
cdr3_aa: CASSLAGTATNEKLFF
cdr3_nt: TGTGCCAGCAGCTTAGCCGGGACAGCAACTAATGAAAAACTGTTTTTT

d_call: TRBD1
clone_size: few
v_call: TRBV6-5
j_call: TRBJ2-1
cdr3_aa: CASRTDRADNEQFF
cdr3_nt: TGTGCCAGCAGGACCGACAGGGCTGACAATGAGCAGTTCTTC

d_call: -
clone_size: -
v_call: TRBV7-9
j_call: TRBJ1-4
cdr3_aa: CASSLVQRNEKLFF
cdr3_nt: TGTGCCAGCAGCTTAGTACAGAGAAATGAAAAACTGTTTTTT

d_call: TRBD2
clone_size: -
v_call: TRBV10-3
j_call: TRBJ2-7
cdr3_aa: CAISDLAGAYEQYF
cdr3_nt: TGTGCCATCAGTGACCTAGCGGGGGCCTACGAGCAGTACTTC

d_call: TRBD2
clone_size: -
v_call: TRBV6-5
j_call: TRBJ2-1
cdr3_aa: CASILSGGIRNEQFF
cdr3_nt: TGTGCCAGCATCCTCAGCGGGGGGATCCGTAATGAGCAGTTCTTC

d_call: TRBD1
clone_size: many
v_call: TRBV6-5
j_call: TRBJ2-2
cdr3_aa: CASSPTGPGTGELFF
cdr3_nt: TGTGCCAGCAGTCCGACAGGGCCGGGCACCGGGGAGCTGTTTTTT

d_call: -
clone_size: -
v_call: TRBV6-5
j_call: TRBJ1-1
cdr3_aa: CASTKSGVRRVEAFF
cdr3_nt: TGTGCCAGCACCAAAAGCGGGGTCCGGCGAGTTGAAGCTTTCTTT

d_call: -
clone_size: -
v_call: TRBV10-3
j_call: TRBJ2-3
cdr3_aa: CAISQGRSGTDTQYF
cdr3_nt: TGTGCCATCAGTCAGGGGCGTTCAGGCACAGATACGCAGTATTTT

d_call: -
clone_size: -
v_call: TRBV7-9
j_call: TRBJ1-5
cdr3_aa: CASSNWQGLGNQPQHF
cdr3_nt: TGTGCCAGCAGCAATTGGCAGGGGTTAGGGAATCAGCCCCAGCATTTT

d_call: TRBD1
clone_size: -
v_call: TRBV19
j_call: TRBJ2-3
cdr3_aa: CASRETGSMTDTQYF
cdr3_nt: TGTGCCAGTAGGGAGACAGGGTCAATGACAGATACGCAGTATTTT

d_call: TRBD1
clone_size: -
v_call: TRBV6-1
j_call: TRBJ1-2
cdr3_aa: CASSERQGYGYTF
cdr3_nt: TGTGCCAGCAGTGAAAGACAGGGCTATGGCTACACCTTC

d_call: TRBD1
clone_size: -
v_call: TRBV9
j_call: TRBJ2-1
cdr3_aa: CASSDRIGTGGRVEQFF
cdr3_nt: TGTGCCAGCAGCGATCGGATAGGGACAGGGGGCAGGGTTGAGCAGTTCTTC

d_call: -
clone_size: -
v_call: TRBV4-1
j_call: TRBJ2-6
cdr3_aa: CASSQDTATGANVLTF
cdr3_nt: TGCGCCAGCAGCCAAGACACAGCCACTGGGGCCAACGTCCTGACTTTC

d_call: -
clone_size: -
v_call: TRBV6-2/TRBV6-3
j_call: TRBJ2-5
cdr3_aa: CASSYSGNRAETQYF
cdr3_nt: TGTGCCAGCAGTTACTCGGGCAACAGGGCCGAGACCCAGTACTTC

d_call: -
clone_size: -
v_call: TRBV2
j_call: TRBJ1-2
cdr3_aa: CASSVQTYYGYTF
cdr3_nt: TGTGCCAGCAGTGTTCAGACATACTATGGCTACACCTTC

d_call: -
clone_size: once
v_call: TRBV6-5
j_call: TRBJ1-1
cdr3_aa: CASPTGNTEAFF
cdr3_nt: TGTGCCAGCCCGACAGGGAACACTGAAGCTTTCTTT

d_call: -
clone_size: -
v_call: TRBV5-1
j_call: TRBJ1-1
cdr3_aa: CASSRRGGTEAFF
cdr3_nt: TGCGCCAGCAGCCGGAGAGGGGGCACTGAAGCTTTCTTT

d_call: -
clone_size: -
v_call: TRBV10-1
j_call: TRBJ2-1
cdr3_aa: CATSPGLSDFSYNEQFF
cdr3_nt: TGCGCCACCAGTCCGGGACTCAGTGACTTCTCCTACAATGAGCAGTTCTTC

d_call: TRBD1
clone_size: -
v_call: TRBV3-1/TRBV3-2
j_call: TRBJ1-1
cdr3_aa: CASSYRGTTEAFF
cdr3_nt: TGTGCCAGCAGCTACAGGGGCACAACTGAAGCTTTCTTT

d_call: -
clone_size: -
v_call: TRBV5-1
j_call: TRBJ1-4
cdr3_aa: CASSPGQTSGPNEKLFF
cdr3_nt: TGCGCCAGCAGCCCGGGACAAACATCCGGGCCTAATGAAAAACTGTTTTTT

d_call: TRBD1
clone_size: -
v_call: TRBV29-1
j_call: TRBJ1-4
cdr3_aa: CSVRQGGEKLFF
cdr3_nt: TGCAGCGTTAGGCAGGGGGGCGAAAAACTGTTTTTT

d_call: -
clone_size: -
v_call: TRBV14
j_call: TRBJ1-1
cdr3_aa: CASSQGRGSEAFF
cdr3_nt: TGTGCCAGCAGCCAAGGCAGGGGAAGTGAAGCTTTCTTT